Below are 2 T cell receptor beta chains sequenced from a single sample in a study of response to subunit inactivated influenza vaccine. MiXCR, run by TCRdb on the RT-PCR reads, gives a single entry per CDR3 protein. The table records about 780,000 distinct CDR3 sequences, about 18% of them present only once. Sample: PBMCs from blood, taken 5 to 6 days after vaccination. The receptor set was obtained from a man aged 50 to 60 who received an inactivated influenza vaccine.

The CDR3 reads CASSPHLRGAYTDTQYF. CDR3 sequence (DNA): TGTGCCAGCAGCCCCCATCTGCGGGGGGCTTACACAGATACGCAGTATTTT. This chain links TRBV7-9 with TRBJ2-3; 8 bases align to TRBD2. Germline loops: CDR1 SEHNR, CDR2 FQNEAQ (reference sequence). The junction had 12 bases not matched to a gene; V was cut back by 5 bases and J by 2 bases. The CDR3 spans 17 residues.

This clonotype was observed a handful of times. The chain combines TRBV2 with TRBJ2-1; weak D call: TRBD2 (6 bases). The V and J ends lost 1 base and 5 bases respectively, with 12 bases between them. The CDR3 loop spans 15 amino acids. Germline assignment: CDR1 SNHLY and CDR2 FYNNEI. Here the CDR3 DNA reads TGTGCCAGCAGTGAAGAATATGCGGGGAACAATGAGCAGTTCTTC. Translation gives CASSEEYAGNNEQFF.